This T cell receptor beta chain stems from a study of radiotherapy plus CTLA-4 blockade in lung cancer. V dropped 7 bases and J dropped 3; count of bases not matched to a gene: 9. Per the germline V gene, CDR1 is MNHNY and CDR2 is SVGAGI (reference sequence). There are 14 residues in the CDR3. Generated by immunoSEQ multiplex PCR, the TCRdb table keeps only in-frame clones and is missing some. The sample yields roughly 66,000 clones, about 85% seen once. Sequencing used peripheral blood, obtained from a patient treated with radiotherapy plus ipilimumab. This sequence originates from a human donor with non-small cell lung cancer who had a partial response to radiotherapy plus ipilimumab. The genes are TRBV6-6 and TRBJ2-7; 7 bases line up with TRBD1. The CDR3 DNA is TGTGCCAGCAATCCGACCGGGACAGACTACGAGCAGTACTTC. Its translation: CASNPTGTDYEQYF.